This is a list of T cell receptor beta chains from one sample in a study of blood T cell repertoires in COVID-19. TCRdb keeps only in-frame clones here, not all; method: immunoSEQ multiplex PCR. Of 35,000 to 50,000 clones in the sample, around 83% were seen once. Sequenced material: peripheral blood. These receptors all stem from an elderly woman with acute or convalescent COVID-19. Each CDR3 is given with its conserved first and last residue. Each record gives: V gene, clone size, CDR3 length, CDR3 protein. Clone size is stated in some rows and not others, as once, few, many or a class when expanded.

V: TRBV6-6; size: -; length: 16; CDR3: CASSYSGTGGDWAQHF
V: TRBV6-4; size: once; length: 15; CDR3: CASSGDRVGNQPQHF
V: TRBV7-9; size: once; length: 17; CDR3: CASSLPTSGISTDTQYF
V: TRBV6-6; size: once; length: 15; CDR3: CASSYPRDSNQPQHF
V: TRBV7-7; size: -; length: 14; CDR3: CASSLGAGDETQYF
V: TRBV5-4; size: -; length: 12; CDR3: CASSPGLAEQFF
V: TRBV9; size: -; length: 15; CDR3: CASSAGVPSTDTQYF
V: TRBV19; size: -; length: 15; CDR3: CASTVAGGRFGELFF
V: TRBV27; size: -; length: 13; CDR3: CASSFLQGLGYTF
V: TRBV3-1/TRBV3-2; size: few; length: 16; CDR3: CASSYRQTQNTGELFF
V: TRBV9; size: -; length: 17; CDR3: CASSPTGQESSYNEQFF
V: TRBV7-9; size: once; length: 14; CDR3: CASNNLTSDSPLHF
V: TRBV5-1; size: -; length: 16; CDR3: CASSWLGLDSGNTIYF
V: TRBV27; size: few; length: 15; CDR3: CASSLGQSSTDTQYF
V: TRBV6-5; size: -; length: 14; CDR3: CASSTGLGAGEQYF